Below are 17 T cell receptor beta chains sequenced from a single sample in a study of blood T cells in healthy people across ages. Then a second PCR, running roughly 6 to 11 cycles, was carried out with a sample-barcoded 5' primer and a J-beta primer mix. TCRdb passed the 5' RACE reads through MiXCR, listing each CDR3 protein once. This sample yields hundreds of thousands of distinct CDR3 sequences, of which around a quarter are seen a single time; 9% to 9.5% belongs to the top ten. These data were likewise used in another study, on T cells of mothers and their children.

Sequenced sample: blood. Receptors originate from a boy between 10 and 17 years old in good health.

This clonotype has just a few counts. The rearrangement links TRBV29-1 to TRBJ1-3; no clear D gene. The length of the CDR3 is 13 residues. The germline V gene has CDR1 SQVTM and CDR2 ANQGSEA. V dropped 2 bases and J dropped 0 bases, with 5 bases sitting between them. The CDR3: CSVEKYSGNTIYF. In nucleotides, the CDR3 is TGCAGCGTTGAAAAGTACTCTGGAAACACCATATATTTT.

The rearrangement links TRBV21-1 to TRBJ2-5; the table's D gene call, TRBD1, was not cross checked with the DNA. The end of the DNA is better explained by TRBJ2-7, so the J call may be wrong. TRBV21-1 is tagged as a pseudogene. There are 15 residues in the CDR3. Here the CDR3 reads CASSINRGNSYEQYF. The DNA for the CDR3 is TGTGCCAGCAGTATCAACAGGGGGAACTCCTACGAGCAGTACTTC.

The chain recombines TRBV6-1 with TRBJ2-5, with TRBD2 matching 11 bases. Germline assignment: CDR1 MNHNS and CDR2 SASEGT. This CDR3 is built from 15 residues. Losses at the gene ends were 6 bases for V and 2 bases for J; bases not matched to a gene: 5. The CDR3 reads CASRMGLAEQETQYF. The CDR3 coding sequence is TGTGCCAGCAGGATGGGACTAGCGGAACAAGAGACCCAGTACTTC.

This clonotype was observed a few times. V usage is TRBV10-2 and J usage is TRBJ1-2; 7 bases agree with TRBD1. Trimming took 6 bases from V and 0 from J; bases not matched to a gene: 10. The CDR3 covers 16 residues. CDR1 and CDR2 from the germline V gene are WSHSY and SAAADI. The DNA of the CDR3 is TGCGCCAGCAGAGGGGGCTCCGGGGATCCTAACTATGGCTACACCTTC. Protein product: CASRGGSGDPNYGYTF.

This clonotype was seen a few times. J is TRBJ1-1 and V is TRBV3-1; D gene uncertain. The CDR3 sequence is 16 residues long. V dropped 1 base and J dropped 4 bases, with 16 bases sitting between them. Looked up from germline, CDR1 is LGHDT and CDR2 is YNNKEL (reference sequence). CDR3 DNA: TGTGCCAGCAGCCAAGCGGCAGCCGGACTACCCACTGAAGCTTTCTTT. Translating gives CASSQAAAGLPTEAFF.

CDR3 sequence (DNA): TGCGCCAGCAGCTGGCATGATGCGAACGGGGCAGAGACCCAGTACTTC. This sequence encodes CASSWHDANGAETQYF. This chain uses TRBV5-1 with TRBJ2-5, with D perhaps TRBD1 or TRBD2 (5 bases each). Germline-derived CDR1 and CDR2 are SGHRS and YFSETQ. V was shortened by 3 bases and J by 4 bases, with 19 bases between the two germline ends. This CDR3 comprises 16 residues. Looking up the rest from reference TRBV5-1 and TRBJ2-5 gives the full variable domain: KAGVTQTPRYLIKTRGQQVTLSCSPISGHRSVSWYQQTPGQGLQFLFEYFSETQRNKGNFPGRFSGRQFSNSRSEMNVSTLELGDSALYLCASSWHDANGAETQYFGPGTRLLVL.

This clonotype occurred a few times. The J gene is TRBJ2-5, the V gene TRBV6-1; D perhaps matches TRBD1 (6 bases). Germline V lookup: CDR1 MNHNS, CDR2 SASEGT. V lost 5 bases to trimming and J lost 0 bases, with 16 bases between them. The CDR3 covers 16 residues. The CDR3 spells CASSLTPGQNQETQYF. The CDR3 bases are TGTGCCAGCAGTCTTACCCCCGGACAGAACCAAGAGACCCAGTACTTC.

In this sample, this clonotype turned up a few times. Here the CDR3 DNA reads TGTGCCAGCAGCCTCCCGGACTACTCCTACGAGCAGTACTTC. Translation: CASSLPDYSYEQYF. V usage is TRBV7-9 and J usage is TRBJ2-5; possibly TRBD2 for D (6 bases). TRBJ2-7 matches the DNA end more closely, so the J call is doubtful. CDR3 length: 14 residues. Germline CDR1 reads SEHNR; CDR2 reads FQNEAQ (reference sequence).

V and J are TRBV21-1 and TRBJ1-2. TRBV21-1 is an annotated pseudogene. The CDR3 has 15 residues. CDR3 loop: CASSKKGQTVDGYTF. The CDR3 coding sequence is TGTGCCAGCAGCAAAAAAGGGCAGACCGTCGATGGCTACACCTTC.

The chain carries TRBV4-1 and TRBJ2-3; 10 bases fit TRBD2. V shed 0 bases and J 2 bases; nucleotides not matched to a gene: 8. From germline, CDR1 is MGHRA and CDR2 YSYEKL. CDR3 length: 18 residues. In DNA form, the CDR3 reads TGCGCCAGCAGCCAAGATTTCCTAGCGGGAGACACCACAGATACGCAGTATTTT. Translating it yields CASSQDFLAGDTTDTQYF.

V and J are TRBV20-1 and TRBJ2-1; TRBD1 matches 8 bases. The last part of the DNA fits TRBJ2-7 better; the J call may be wrong. The germline gives CDR1 DFQATT, CDR2 SNEGSKA (reference sequence). The CDR3 has 15 residues. CDR3 sequence (DNA): TGCAGTGCCCTGGACAGGGTTACATCGTCCTACGAGCAGTACTTC. Its translation: CSALDRVTSSYEQYF.

J is TRBJ1-2 and V is TRBV4-1, with D possibly matching TRBD1 (6 bases). CDR3 size: 15 residues. CDR1 is MGHRA and CDR2 is YSYEKL in the germline V gene. V lost 1 base, J lost 4 bases, and 13 bases lay in between. CDR3 in DNA: TGCGCCAGCAGCCAAGTCCAGGGGCAAACCTATGGCTACACCTTC. This sequence encodes CASSQVQGQTYGYTF.

DNA of the CDR3: TGTGCCAGCAGCCTAAGGACCTACCCTGATACGCAGTATTTT. It translates to CASSLRTYPDTQYF. The chain employs TRBV11-2 and TRBJ2-3; no definite D call. The CDR3 totals 14 residues. Germline-derived CDR1 and CDR2 are SGHAT and FQNNGV. Trimming took 5 bases from V and 6 from J, leaving 15 bases between them.

This sequence joins TRBV29-1 and TRBJ2-3; 12 bases are a match to TRBD1. Unmatched junction bases numbered 3, after V lost 6 bases and J lost 5 bases. Germline CDR1 reads SQVTM; CDR2 reads ANQGSEA. This CDR3 contains 13 residues. In DNA, the CDR3 is TGCAGCGTCGGGACAGGGGGCTTAGATACGCAGTATTTT. Translated: CSVGTGGLDTQYF.

The sample holds a few counts of this clonotype. The rearrangement joins TRBV28 to TRBJ2-5; no firm D call. This CDR3 comprises 14 residues. Trimming removed 6 bases at V and 0 bases at J, with 11 bases between. From germline, CDR1 is MDHEN and CDR2 SYDVKM. The CDR3 coding sequence is TGTGCCAGCAGCACTCGACGGTACCAAGAGACCCAGTACTTC. This encodes CASSTRRYQETQYF.

The chain is built from TRBV6-1 and TRBJ2-1, with 11 bases identical to TRBD2. This CDR3 is 16 amino acids long. The ends lost 6 bases at V and 7 bases at J; junction bases unmatched: 11. CDR1 MNHNS and CDR2 SASEGT come from the germline V gene. In DNA, the CDR3 is TGTGCCAGCAGCCACTTACTAGCGGGAGTAGGAAATGAGCAGTTCTTC. This encodes CASSHLLAGVGNEQFF.

The rearrangement joins TRBV7-2 to TRBJ1-2; D call uncertain. Germline V gene data show CDR1 as SGHTA and CDR2 as FQGNSA. The CDR3 consists of 14 residues. V lost 5 bases to trimming and J lost 4 bases, with 14 bases between them. CDR3 sequence (DNA): TGTGCCAGCAGCCCCAGACCCGGGGTCTATGGCTACACCTTC. Amino acid sequence: CASSPRPGVYGYTF.